The entry that follows covers one T cell receptor beta chain sequence. This specimen belongs to a study of technical replicates of blood from a few donors. Losses at the gene ends were 3 bases for V and 5 bases for J; bases not matched to a gene: 3. Germline V CDR1 and CDR2: MDHEN, SYDVKM. This CDR3 is 13 amino acids long. Sequencing used immunoSEQ multiplex PCR; TCRdb keeps in-frame clones, though not all of them. Seen here are some 80,000 clones, around 96% observed once, and the top ten hold about 0.31%. The chain is built from TRBV28 and TRBJ1-1, with 7 bases lining up with TRBD1. Sequences were obtained from T cells isolated from PBMCs. This TCR derives from a human donor in good health. CDR3 in DNA: TGTGCCAGCAGTTTTGCCAGGGGGACTGAAGCTTTCTTT. Its translation is CASSFARGTEAFF. The full variable domain, its missing parts supplied by reference TRBV28 and TRBJ1-1, is DVKVTQSSRYLVKRTGEKVFLECVQDMDHENMFWYRQDPGLGLRLIYFSYDVKMKEKGDIPEGYSVSREKKERFSLILESASTNQTSMYLCASSFARGTEAFFGQGTRLTVV.